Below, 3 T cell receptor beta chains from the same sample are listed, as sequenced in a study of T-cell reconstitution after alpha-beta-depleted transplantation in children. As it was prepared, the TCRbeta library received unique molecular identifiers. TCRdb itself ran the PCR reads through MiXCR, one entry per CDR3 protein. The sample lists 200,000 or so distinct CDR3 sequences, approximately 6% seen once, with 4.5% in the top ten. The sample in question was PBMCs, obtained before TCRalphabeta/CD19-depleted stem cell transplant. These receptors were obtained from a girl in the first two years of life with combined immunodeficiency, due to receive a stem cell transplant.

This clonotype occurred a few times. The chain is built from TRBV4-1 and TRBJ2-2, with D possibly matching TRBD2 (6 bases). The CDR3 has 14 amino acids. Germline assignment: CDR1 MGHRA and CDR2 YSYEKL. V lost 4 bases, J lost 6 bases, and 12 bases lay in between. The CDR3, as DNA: TGCGCCAGCAGCCCCGGGGAGGTCGCCGGGGAGCTGTTTTTT. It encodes CASSPGEVAGELFF.

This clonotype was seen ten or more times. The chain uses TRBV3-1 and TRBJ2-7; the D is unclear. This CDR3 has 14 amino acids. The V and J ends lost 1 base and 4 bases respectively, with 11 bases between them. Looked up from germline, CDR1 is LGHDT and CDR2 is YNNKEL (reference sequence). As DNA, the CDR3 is TGTGCCAGCAGCCAAGTTGGGGATTTTTACGAGCAGTACTTC. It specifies CASSQVGDFYEQYF.

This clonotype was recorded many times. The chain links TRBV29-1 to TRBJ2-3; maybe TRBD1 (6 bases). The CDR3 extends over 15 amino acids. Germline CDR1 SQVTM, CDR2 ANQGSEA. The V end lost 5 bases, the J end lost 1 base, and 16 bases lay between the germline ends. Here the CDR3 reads CSVKPPTGRTDTQYF. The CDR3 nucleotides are TGCAGCGTTAAACCGCCGACAGGCCGCACAGATACGCAGTATTTT.